The T cell receptor (beta chain) under discussion was sequenced for a study of tumor T cells in aggressive B-cell lymphoma. Data came from immunoSEQ multiplex PCR; TCRdb stores just in-frame clones and leaves some out. The table records 9,900 or so clones, around 90% of them present only once. This clone was seen only once. The TCR was taken from an adult with diffuse large B cell lymphoma. The source material was tumor tissue.

CDR3 region: CASSPGTSYEQYF. CDR3 nucleotide sequence: TGTGCCAGCAGTCCCGGGACTTCGTACGAGCAGTACTTC. The chain is built from TRBV2 and TRBJ2-7; TRBD2 might be the D (6 bases). Germline CDR1 and CDR2: SNHLY and FYNNEI. The CDR3 has 13 residues. The V and J ends lost 5 bases and 4 bases respectively, with 12 bases between them.